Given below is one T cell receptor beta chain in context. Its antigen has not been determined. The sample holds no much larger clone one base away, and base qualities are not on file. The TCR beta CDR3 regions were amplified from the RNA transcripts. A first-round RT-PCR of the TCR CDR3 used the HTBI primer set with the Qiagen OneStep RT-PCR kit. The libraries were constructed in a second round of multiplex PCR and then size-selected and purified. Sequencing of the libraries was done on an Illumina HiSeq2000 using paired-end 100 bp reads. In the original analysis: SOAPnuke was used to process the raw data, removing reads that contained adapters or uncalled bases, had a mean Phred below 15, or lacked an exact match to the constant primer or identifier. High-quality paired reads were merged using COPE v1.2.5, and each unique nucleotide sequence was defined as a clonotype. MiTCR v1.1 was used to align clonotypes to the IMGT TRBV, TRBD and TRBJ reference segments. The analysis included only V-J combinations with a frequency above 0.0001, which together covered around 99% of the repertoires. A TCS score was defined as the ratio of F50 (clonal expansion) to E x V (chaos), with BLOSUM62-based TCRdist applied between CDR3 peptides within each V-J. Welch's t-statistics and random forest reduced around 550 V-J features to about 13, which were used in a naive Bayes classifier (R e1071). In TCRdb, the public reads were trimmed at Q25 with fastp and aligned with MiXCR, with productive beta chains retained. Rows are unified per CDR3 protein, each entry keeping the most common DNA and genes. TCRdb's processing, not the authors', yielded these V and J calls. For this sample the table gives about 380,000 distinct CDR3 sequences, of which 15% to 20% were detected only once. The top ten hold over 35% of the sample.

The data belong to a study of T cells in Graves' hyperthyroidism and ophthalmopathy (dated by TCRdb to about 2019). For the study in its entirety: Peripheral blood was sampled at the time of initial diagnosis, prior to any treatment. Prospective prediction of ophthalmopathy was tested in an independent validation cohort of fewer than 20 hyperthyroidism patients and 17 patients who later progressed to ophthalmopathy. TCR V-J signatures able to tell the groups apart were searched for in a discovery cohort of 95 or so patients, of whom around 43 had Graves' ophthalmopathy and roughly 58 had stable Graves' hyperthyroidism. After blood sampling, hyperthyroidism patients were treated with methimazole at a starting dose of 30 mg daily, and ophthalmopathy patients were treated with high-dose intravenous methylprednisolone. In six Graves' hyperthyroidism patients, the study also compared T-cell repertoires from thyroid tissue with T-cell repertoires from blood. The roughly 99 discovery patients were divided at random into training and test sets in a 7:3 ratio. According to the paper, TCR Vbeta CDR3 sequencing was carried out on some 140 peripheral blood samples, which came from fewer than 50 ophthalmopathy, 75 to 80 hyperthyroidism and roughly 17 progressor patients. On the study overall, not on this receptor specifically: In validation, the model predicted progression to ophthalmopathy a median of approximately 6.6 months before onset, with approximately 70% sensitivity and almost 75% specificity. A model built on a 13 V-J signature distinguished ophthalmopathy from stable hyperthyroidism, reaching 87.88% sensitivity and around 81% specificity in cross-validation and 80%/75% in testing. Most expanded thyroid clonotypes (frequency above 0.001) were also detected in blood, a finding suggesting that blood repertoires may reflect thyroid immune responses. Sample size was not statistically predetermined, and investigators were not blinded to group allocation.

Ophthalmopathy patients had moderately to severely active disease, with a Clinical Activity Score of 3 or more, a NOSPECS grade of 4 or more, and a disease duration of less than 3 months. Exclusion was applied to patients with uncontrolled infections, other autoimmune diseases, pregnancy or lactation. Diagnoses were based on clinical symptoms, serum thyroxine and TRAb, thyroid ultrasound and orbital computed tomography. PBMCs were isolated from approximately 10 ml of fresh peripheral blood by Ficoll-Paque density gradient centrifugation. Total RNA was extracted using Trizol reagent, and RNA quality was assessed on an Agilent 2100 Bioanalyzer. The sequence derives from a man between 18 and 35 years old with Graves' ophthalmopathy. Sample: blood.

This receptor has the CDR3 CASSSLDRSYEQYF. The DNA is TGTGCCAGCAGCTCCCTCGACAGGTCCTACGAGCAGTACTTC. The rearranged segments are TRBV6-1 and TRBJ2-7; the D region possibly corresponds to TRBD1 (6 bases align). The CDR3 covers 14 residues, taking in both the cysteine and the phenylalanine. Left in the record is the CDR3 DNA by itself, 42 bases read in frame from the first base. V and J are truncated by 6 bases and 1 base respectively, leaving an intervening sequence of 13 bases. Via the germline V gene, CDR1 is MNHNS and CDR2 SASEGT.